The table lists the clone carrying this T cell receptor (beta chain) with many counts. The antigen is unknown. This sample was taken from a study of early T cells in non-severe SARS-CoV-2 infection. At the level of the study: Chains stayed unpaired after sequencing of bulk RNA from unsorted whole blood. The study's findings and limits: VDJdb matching skewed toward anti-spike CD8 responses, missing private and CD4 specificities.

The CDR3 contains 15 residues. CDR1 and CDR2 (germline): SGHTA, FQGNSA. With V trimmed by 1 base and J by 4 bases, 6 bases remained unmatched. Attachment of unique molecular identifiers was made to individual cDNA molecules. TCRdb analysed the 5' RACE reads with MiXCR anew, one entry per CDR3 protein. The sample consists of fewer than 75,000 distinct CDR3 sequences, around 20% of them appearing once. The chain recombines TRBV7-2 with TRBJ2-7, with 8 bases lining up with TRBD2. This receptor was identified in an adult who was a healthcare worker with PCR-confirmed SARS-CoV-2 infection or an uninfected control (not recorded which). Sequences were derived from whole blood, sampled at baseline. The CDR3 DNA reads as TGTGCCAGCAGCTTAGAGCGGGGGCCGACTTACGAGCAGTACTTC. It is translated as CASSLERGPTYEQYF.